This TCR beta chain derives from a study of blood T cell repertoires in COVID-19. Study context: COVID-19 samples, acute and convalescent, were from the United States, Italy and Spain. In each case, the material was cDNA or gDNA derived from T cells, B-cell-depleted T cells, or PBMCs.

With 3 bases removed from V and 4 bases from J, the gap between germline ends came to 12 bases. Germline CDR1 and CDR2: MNHNS and SASEGT. The CDR3 contains 14 residues. Original processing notes: Amplification from reference gene primers served as the basis for estimated nucleated cell counts. Data came from immunoSEQ multiplex PCR; TCRdb stores just in-frame clones and leaves some out. D and trimming were read from the DNA, whereas the V and J calls and clone size are those reported in that table. The sample contains 250,000 to 350,000 clones, approximately 86% of which appear only once. What was sequenced was peripheral blood. The rearrangement links TRBV6-1 to TRBJ2-5; possibly TRBD2 for D (5 bases). The sequence derives from a woman in her thirties who had recovered from COVID-19. The CDR3: CASSEDGVGETQYF. The CDR3, as DNA: TGTGCCAGCAGTGAGGACGGGGTGGGAGAGACCCAGTACTTC.